The 5 T cell receptor beta chains given below trace back to one sample, sequenced in a study of blood T cell repertoires in COVID-19. Clones were read by immunoSEQ multiplex PCR, and TCRdb kept only the in-frame ones, dropping some. The data hold a few hundred thousand clones, with 90% observed a single time. Sequencing input: PBMCs or T cells enriched from blood (not recorded which). Source of these receptors: a woman aged 18-30 years with acute COVID-19.

This chain links TRBV5-1 with TRBJ1-1; 8 nucleotides match TRBD1. The CDR3 has 15 amino acids. Germline CDR1 SGHRS, CDR2 YFSETQ. V shed 6 bases and J 1 base; nucleotides not matched to a gene: 8. The DNA of the CDR3 is TGCGCCAGCAAATACAGGGGGGACGGGAACACTGAAGCTTTCTTT. The encoded protein is CASKYRGDGNTEAFF.

This chain links TRBV12-5 with TRBJ2-1; 14 nucleotides line up with TRBD2. Losses at the gene ends were 8 bases for V and 5 bases for J; bases not matched to a gene: 8. This CDR3 has 16 residues. CDR1 LGHNT and CDR2 FRNRAP come from the germline V gene. The CDR3 spells CASSTGLAGANNEQFF. CDR3 nucleotide sequence: TGTGCTAGTTCGACGGGACTAGCGGGAGCGAACAATGAGCAGTTCTTC.

This clone was recorded once. The chain is built from TRBV20-1 and TRBJ1-1; D is undetermined. The CDR3 runs to 11 residues. Trimming left V 2 bases short and J 10 bases short, with 11 bases between. Germline assignment: CDR1 DFQATT and CDR2 SNEGSKA (reference sequence). This CDR3 reads CSARRETLAFF. The CDR3 DNA sequence: TGCAGTGCTAGACGAGAGACTCTAGCTTTCTTT.

The chain combines TRBV6-5 with TRBJ2-1; a weak D match, TRBD1 (6 bases). Trimming took off 6 bases at V and 4 bases at J, with 10 bases between the two ends. CDR1 is MNHEY, CDR2 SVGAGI, per germline. The CDR3 runs 13 residues. CDR3 loop: CASSSGQYNEQFF. In DNA, the CDR3 is TGTGCCAGCAGCTCCGGACAGTACAATGAGCAGTTCTTC.

The rearrangement uses TRBV10-3 and TRBJ2-3; D gene ambiguous. Germline assignment: CDR1 ENHRY and CDR2 SYGVKD. Trimming cost V 4 bases and J 2 bases, with 13 bases left between them. The CDR3 is 15 amino acids. The CDR3 here is CAISVETLITDTQYF. The CDR3 DNA sequence: TGTGCCATCAGTGTCGAGACACTCATCACAGATACGCAGTATTTT.